This T cell receptor beta chain was profiled in a study of OX40 agonist ivuxolimab in advanced cancers. Overall study context: Each patient was given ivuxolimab into a vein every 2 weeks, at 0.01 to 10 mg/kg.

Using immunoSEQ multiplex PCR, the repertoire was profiled, and TCRdb retains in-frame clones only, with some absent. Altogether around 79,000 clones are present, 65% to 90% being singletons, with the ten largest covering under 0.75%. The germline CDR1 and CDR2 sequences are SGDLS and YYNGEE. V was clipped by 0 bases and J by 2 bases; unmatched bases: 2. The CDR3 is made up of 17 amino acids. V usage is TRBV9 and J usage is TRBJ2-5; 15 positions match TRBD2. Sequencing was performed on CD4+ or CD8+ T cells sorted from blood, taken in a trial of the OX40 agonist ivuxolimab. The source of this sequence is an adult with an advanced solid tumor such as melanoma, head and neck, liver or kidney cancer. CDR3 DNA sequence: TGTGCCAGCAGCGTAGTCGGGACTAGCGGGGGGCAAGAGACCCAGTACTTC. It specifies CASSVVGTSGGQETQYF.